This T cell receptor (beta chain) was obtained from a study of shared clonotypes between healthy human individuals. Study-wide points: It was anticipated that sequencing depth would influence how many clonotypes donors shared.

Clones were sequenced by immunoSEQ multiplex PCR, and TCRdb holds only the in-frame ones, with some missing. The repertoire holds some 700,000 clones, with roughly 88% as singletons. Trimming took off 6 bases at V and 0 bases at J, with 12 bases between the two ends. Germline V gives CDR1 SNHLY, CDR2 FYNNEI. The CDR3 is 14 amino acids. Notes on this clone: Its antigen is unidentified.

Sequenced input: memory CD8+ T cells from PBMCs. Subset here: CD45RO+ cells pooled with CCR7-negative TemRA cells. The clonotype was recovered from a young man in good health. Some clones in this sample may be carry-over from other donors' samples. The chain carries TRBV2 and TRBJ2-7; weak D call: TRBD2 (6 bases). The CDR3 here is CASRSSVTSYEQYF. The CDR3 bases are TGTGCCAGCAGGTCTAGCGTCACCTCCTACGAGCAGTACTTC. The full variable domain, with the rest looked up from reference TRBV2 and TRBJ2-7, is EPEVTQTPSHQVTQMGQEVILRCVPISNHLYFYWYRQILGQKVEFLVSFYNNEISEKSEIFDDQFSVERPDGSNFTLKIRSTKLEDSAMYFCASRSSVTSYEQYFGPGTRLTVT.